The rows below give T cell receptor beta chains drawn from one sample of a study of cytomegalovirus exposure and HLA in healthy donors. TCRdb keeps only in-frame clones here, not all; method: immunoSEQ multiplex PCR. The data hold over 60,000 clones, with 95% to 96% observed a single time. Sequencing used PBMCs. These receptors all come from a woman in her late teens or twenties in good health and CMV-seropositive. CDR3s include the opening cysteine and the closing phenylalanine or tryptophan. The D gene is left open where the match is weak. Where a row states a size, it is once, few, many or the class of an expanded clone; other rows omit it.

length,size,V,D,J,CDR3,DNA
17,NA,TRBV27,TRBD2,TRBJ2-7,CASSTRYGGVIAYEQYF,TGTGCCAGCAGCACCCGGTACGGGGGGGTAATTGCCTACGAGCAGTACTTC
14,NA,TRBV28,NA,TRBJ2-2,CASSLAGRSGELFF,TGTGCCAGCAGTTTAGCGGGGAGAAGCGGGGAGCTGTTTTTT
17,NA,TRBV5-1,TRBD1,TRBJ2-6,CASSFRDSPSGANVLTF,TGCGCCAGCAGCTTCCGGGACAGTCCCTCTGGGGCCAACGTCCTGACTTTC
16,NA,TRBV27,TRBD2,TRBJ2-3,CASSLGAGGATDTQYF,TGTGCCAGCAGTTTAGGAGCGGGAGGGGCGACAGATACGCAGTATTTT
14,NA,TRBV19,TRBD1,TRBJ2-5,CASRPTGSGETQYF,TGTGCCAGTAGGCCGACAGGGAGTGGAGAGACCCAGTACTTC
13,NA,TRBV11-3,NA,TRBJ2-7,CASSLGIDYEQYF,TGTGCCAGCAGCTTAGGCATAGACTACGAGCAGTACTTC
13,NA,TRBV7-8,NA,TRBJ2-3,CASSLDFDNTQYF,TGTGCCAGCAGCTTAGATTTTGACAATACGCAGTATTTT
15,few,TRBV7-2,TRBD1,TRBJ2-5,CASSLGGTGLETQYF,TGTGCCAGCAGCTTAGGCGGGACAGGGTTAGAGACCCAGTACTTC
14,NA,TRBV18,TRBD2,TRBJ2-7,CASSPPGLSYEQYF,TGTGCCAGCTCACCACCGGGACTATCTTACGAGCAGTACTTC
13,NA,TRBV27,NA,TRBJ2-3,CASSEGLFRAQYF,TGTGCCAGCAGTGAGGGACTCTTTCGGGCGCAGTATTTT
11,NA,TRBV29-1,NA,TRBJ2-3,CSVDFTDTQYF,TGCAGCGTTGACTTCACAGATACGCAGTATTTT
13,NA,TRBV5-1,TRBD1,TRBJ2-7,CASSSDRAYEQYF,TGCGCCAGCAGCTCCGACAGGGCCTACGAGCAGTACTTC
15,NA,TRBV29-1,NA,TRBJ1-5,CSVYSGLTSNQPQHF,TGCAGCGTCTATTCTGGACTCACTAGCAATCAGCCCCAGCATTTT
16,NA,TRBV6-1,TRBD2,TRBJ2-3,CASGEIAGGLPDTQYF,TGTGCCAGCGGTGAAATAGCGGGAGGCCTCCCAGATACGCAGTATTTT
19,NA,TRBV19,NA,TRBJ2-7,CASLYPVYSRDSQVGEQYF,TGTGCCAGCCTCTACCCAGTTTACTCCCGGGACTCCCAGGTAGGGGAGCAGTACTTC
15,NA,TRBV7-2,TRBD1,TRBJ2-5,CASSSRQGAWETQYF,TGTGCCAGCAGCTCCCGTCAGGGGGCTTGGGAGACCCAGTACTTC
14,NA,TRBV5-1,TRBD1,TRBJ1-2,CASSLAGQGGGYTF,TGCGCCAGCAGCTTGGCGGGACAGGGAGGCGGCTACACCTTC
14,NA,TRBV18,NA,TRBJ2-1,CASHFSTVYNEQFF,TGTGCCAGCCATTTTTCCACAGTCTACAATGAGCAGTTCTTC
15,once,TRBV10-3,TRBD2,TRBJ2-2,CAISETSGNTGELFF,TGTGCCATCAGTGAGACTAGCGGGAACACCGGGGAGCTGTTTTTT
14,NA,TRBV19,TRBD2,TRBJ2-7,CASSELAGGPEQYF,TGTGCCAGTAGTGAACTAGCGGGAGGGCCCGAGCAGTACTTC
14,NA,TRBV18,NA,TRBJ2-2,CASSPFMNTGELFF,TGTGCCAGCTCACCTTTTATGAACACCGGGGAGCTGTTTTTT
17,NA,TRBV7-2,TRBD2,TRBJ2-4,CASSLAGLAIAKNIQYF,TGTGCCAGCAGCCTGGCGGGACTAGCAATAGCCAAAAACATTCAGTACTTC
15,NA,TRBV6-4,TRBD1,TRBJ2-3,CASSHTGDSTDTQYF,TGTGCCAGCAGTCACACAGGGGATAGCACAGATACGCAGTATTTT
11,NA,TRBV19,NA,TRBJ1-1,CASSIAEMAFF,TGTGCCAGTAGTATCGCGGAAATGGCTTTCTTT
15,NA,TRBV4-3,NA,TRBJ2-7,CASSQDGGSQAEQYF,TGCGCCAGCAGCCAAGATGGTGGTTCTCAGGCCGAGCAGTACTTC
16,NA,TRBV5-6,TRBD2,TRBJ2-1,CASSLTPGLADNEQFF,TGTGCCAGCAGCTTGACCCCGGGACTAGCGGACAATGAGCAGTTCTTC
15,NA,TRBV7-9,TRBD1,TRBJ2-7,CASSPLTGGRFEQYF,TGTGCCAGCAGCCCCCTTACAGGGGGCCGCTTCGAGCAGTACTTC
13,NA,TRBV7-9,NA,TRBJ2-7,CASTTTEFYEQYF,TGTGCCAGCACCACGACAGAATTCTACGAGCAGTACTTC
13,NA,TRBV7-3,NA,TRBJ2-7,CASSFSQGYEQYF,TGTGCCAGCAGCTTCTCGCAGGGGTACGAGCAGTACTTC
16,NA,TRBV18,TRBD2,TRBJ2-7,CASSPLTSGSRYEQYF,TGTGCCAGCTCACCCCTAACTAGCGGGAGTCGGTACGAGCAGTACTTC
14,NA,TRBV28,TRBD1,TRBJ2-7,CASSSPGTVHEQYF,TGTGCCAGCAGTTCCCCCGGGACAGTCCACGAGCAGTACTTC
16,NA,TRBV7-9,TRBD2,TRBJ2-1,CASSLGLATSYNEQFF,TGTGCCAGCAGCTTAGGACTAGCAACCTCCTACAATGAGCAGTTCTTC
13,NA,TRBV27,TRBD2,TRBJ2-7,CASSWTSNYEQYF,TGTGCCAGCAGTTGGACTAGCAATTACGAGCAGTACTTC
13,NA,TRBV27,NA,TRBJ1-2,CASSLKRGSGYTF,TGTGCCAGCAGTTTAAAAAGGGGAAGCGGCTACACCTTC
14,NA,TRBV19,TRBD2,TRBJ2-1,CASSSGRIWNEQFF,TGTGCCAGTAGTAGCGGGAGAATTTGGAATGAGCAGTTCTTC
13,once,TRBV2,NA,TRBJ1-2,CASTSTTNYGYTF,TGTGCCAGCACCTCGACAACAAACTATGGCTACACCTTC
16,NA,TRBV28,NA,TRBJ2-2,CASSLHQGANTGELFF,TGTGCCAGCAGTTTACATCAGGGCGCGAACACCGGGGAGCTGTTTTTT
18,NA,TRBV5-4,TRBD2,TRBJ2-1,CASSLGGTSGRAYNEQFF,TGTGCCAGCAGCTTGGGGGGGACTAGCGGGAGGGCCTACAATGAGCAGTTCTTC
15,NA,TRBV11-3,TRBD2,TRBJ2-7,CASSLGTSGTYEQYF,TGTGCCAGCAGCTTAGGGACTAGCGGGACCTACGAGCAGTACTTC
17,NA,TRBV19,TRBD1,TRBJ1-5,CASSDQGAVFSNQPQHF,TGTGCCAGTAGTGACCAGGGGGCTGTCTTCAGCAATCAGCCCCAGCATTTT
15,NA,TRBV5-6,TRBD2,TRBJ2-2,CASSYSGMNTGELFF,TGTGCCAGCAGCTATAGCGGGATGAACACCGGGGAGCTGTTTTTT
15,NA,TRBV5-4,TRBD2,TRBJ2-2,CASSYGLAETGELFF,TGTGCCAGCAGCTATGGACTAGCGGAAACCGGGGAGCTGTTTTTT
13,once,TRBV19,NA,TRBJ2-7,CASNMGASDEQYF,TGTGCCAGTAACATGGGAGCGTCTGACGAGCAGTACTTC
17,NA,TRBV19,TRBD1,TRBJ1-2,CASTKTGVYFVNYGYTF,TGTGCCAGTACAAAGACAGGGGTTTACTTCGTAAACTATGGCTACACCTTC
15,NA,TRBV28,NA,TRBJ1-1,CASSTYRIMNTEAFF,TGTGCCAGCAGTACCTACAGGATTATGAACACTGAAGCTTTCTTT
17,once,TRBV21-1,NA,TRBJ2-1,CASSSSPGLQNNNEQFF,TGTGCCAGCAGCAGCTCGCCGGGACTACAGAACAACAATGAGCAGTTCTTC
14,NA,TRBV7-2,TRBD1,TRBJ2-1,CASSFGDRRNEQFF,TGTGCCAGCAGCTTCGGGGACAGGCGTAATGAGCAGTTCTTC